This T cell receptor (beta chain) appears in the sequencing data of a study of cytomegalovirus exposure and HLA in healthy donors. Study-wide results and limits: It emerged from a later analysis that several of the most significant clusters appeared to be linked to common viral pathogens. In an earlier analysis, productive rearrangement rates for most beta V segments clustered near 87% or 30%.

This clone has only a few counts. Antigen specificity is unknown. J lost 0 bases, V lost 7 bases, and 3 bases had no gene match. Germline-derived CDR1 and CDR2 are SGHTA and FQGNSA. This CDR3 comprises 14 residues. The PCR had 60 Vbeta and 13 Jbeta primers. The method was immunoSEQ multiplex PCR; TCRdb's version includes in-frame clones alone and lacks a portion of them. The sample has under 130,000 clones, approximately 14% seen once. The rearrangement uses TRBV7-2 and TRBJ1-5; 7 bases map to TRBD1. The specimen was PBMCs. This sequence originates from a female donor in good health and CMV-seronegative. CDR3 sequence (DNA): TGTGCCAGCAACAGACAGGGTAGCAATCAGCCCCAGCATTTT. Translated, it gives CASNRQGSNQPQHF.